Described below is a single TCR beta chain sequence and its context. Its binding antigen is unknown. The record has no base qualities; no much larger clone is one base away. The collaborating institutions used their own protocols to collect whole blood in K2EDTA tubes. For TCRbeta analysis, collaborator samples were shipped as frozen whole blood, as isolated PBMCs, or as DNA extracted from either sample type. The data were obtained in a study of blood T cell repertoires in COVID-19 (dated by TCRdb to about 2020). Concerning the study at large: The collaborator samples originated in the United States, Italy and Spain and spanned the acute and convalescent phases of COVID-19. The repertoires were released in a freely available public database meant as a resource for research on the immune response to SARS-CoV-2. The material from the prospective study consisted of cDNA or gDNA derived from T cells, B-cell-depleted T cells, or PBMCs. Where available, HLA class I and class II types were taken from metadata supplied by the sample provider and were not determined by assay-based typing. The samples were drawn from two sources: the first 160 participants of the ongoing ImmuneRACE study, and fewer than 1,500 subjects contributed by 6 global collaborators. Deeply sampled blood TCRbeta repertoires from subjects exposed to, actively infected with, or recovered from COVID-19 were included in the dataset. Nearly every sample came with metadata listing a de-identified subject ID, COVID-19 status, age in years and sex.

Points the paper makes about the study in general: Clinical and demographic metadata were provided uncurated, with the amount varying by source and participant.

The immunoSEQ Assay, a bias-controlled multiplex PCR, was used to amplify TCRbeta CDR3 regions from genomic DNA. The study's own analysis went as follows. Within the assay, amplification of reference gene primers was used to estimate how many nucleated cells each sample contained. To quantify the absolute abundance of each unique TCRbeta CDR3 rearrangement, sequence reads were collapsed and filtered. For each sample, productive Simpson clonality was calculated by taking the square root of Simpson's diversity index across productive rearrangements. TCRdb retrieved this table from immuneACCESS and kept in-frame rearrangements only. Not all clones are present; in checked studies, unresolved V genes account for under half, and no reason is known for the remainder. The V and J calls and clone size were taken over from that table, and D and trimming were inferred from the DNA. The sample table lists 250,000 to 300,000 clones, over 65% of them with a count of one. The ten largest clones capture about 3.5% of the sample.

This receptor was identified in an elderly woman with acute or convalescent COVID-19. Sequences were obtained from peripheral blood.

The bases read TGTGCCACCAGCCGCTCTGGACAGGGCCCGAACACCGGGGAGCTGTTTTTT. This encodes CATSRSGQGPNTGELFF. The rearrangement joined TRBV19 to TRBJ2-2; 8 bases in between match TRBD1. Trimming removed 10 bases from V and 0 bases from J; the gene matches leave 13 bases unexplained. Via the germline V gene (reference sequence), CDR1 is LNHDA and CDR2 SQIVND. From the cysteine up to the phenylalanine, the CDR3 has a length of 17 residues. Only CDR3 DNA is held: 51 bases, read in frame from base 1. Beyond the CDR3, the reference TRBV19 and TRBJ2-2 genes provide the residues; the full variable domain reads: DGGITQSPKYLFRKEGQNVTLSCEQNLNHDAMYWYRQDPGQGLRLIYYSQIVNDFQKGDIAEGYSVSREKKESFPLTVTSAQKNPTAFYLCATSRSGQGPNTGELFFGEGSRLTVL.